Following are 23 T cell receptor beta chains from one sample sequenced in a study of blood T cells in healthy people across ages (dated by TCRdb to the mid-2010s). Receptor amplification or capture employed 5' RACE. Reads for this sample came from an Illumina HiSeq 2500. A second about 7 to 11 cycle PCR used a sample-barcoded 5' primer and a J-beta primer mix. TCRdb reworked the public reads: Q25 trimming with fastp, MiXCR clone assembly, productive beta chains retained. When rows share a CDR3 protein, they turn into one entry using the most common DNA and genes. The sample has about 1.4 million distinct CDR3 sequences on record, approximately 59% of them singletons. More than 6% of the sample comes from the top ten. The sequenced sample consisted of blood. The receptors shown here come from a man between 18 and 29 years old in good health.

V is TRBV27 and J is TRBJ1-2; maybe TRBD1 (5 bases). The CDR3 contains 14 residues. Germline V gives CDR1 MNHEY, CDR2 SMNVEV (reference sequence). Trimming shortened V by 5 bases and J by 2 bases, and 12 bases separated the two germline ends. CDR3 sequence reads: CASSQEGWNYGYTF. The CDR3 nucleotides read TGTGCCAGCAGTCAAGAGGGGTGGAACTATGGCTACACCTTC.

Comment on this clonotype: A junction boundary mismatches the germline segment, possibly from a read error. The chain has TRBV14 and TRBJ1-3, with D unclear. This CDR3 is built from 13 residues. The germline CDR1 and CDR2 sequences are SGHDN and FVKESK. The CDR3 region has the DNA TGTGCCAGCAACCAAGAATTTAGTGGCACCATATATTTT. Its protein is CASNQEFSGTIYF.

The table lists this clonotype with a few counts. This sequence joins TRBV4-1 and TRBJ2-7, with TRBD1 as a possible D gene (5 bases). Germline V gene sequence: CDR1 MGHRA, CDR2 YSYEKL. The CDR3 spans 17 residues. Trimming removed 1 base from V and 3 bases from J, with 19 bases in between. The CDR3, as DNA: TGCGCCAGCAGCCAAGCAGCAGGAAGGGGCCCTATCTACGAGCAGTACTTC. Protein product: CASSQAAGRGPIYEQYF.

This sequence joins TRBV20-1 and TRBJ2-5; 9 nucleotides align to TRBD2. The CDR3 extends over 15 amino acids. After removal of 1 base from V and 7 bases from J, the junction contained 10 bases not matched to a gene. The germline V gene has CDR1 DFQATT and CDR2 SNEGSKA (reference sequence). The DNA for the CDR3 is TGCAGTGCTAGAGTTGGCGGGAGGGCCGATGGGACCCAGTACTTC. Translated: CSARVGGRADGTQYF.

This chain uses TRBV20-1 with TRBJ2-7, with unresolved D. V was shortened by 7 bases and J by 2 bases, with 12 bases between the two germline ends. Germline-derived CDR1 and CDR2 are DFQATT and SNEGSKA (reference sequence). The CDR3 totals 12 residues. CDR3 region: CSGESKTYEQYF. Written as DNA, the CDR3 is TGCAGTGGCGAGTCCAAAACCTACGAGCAGTACTTC.

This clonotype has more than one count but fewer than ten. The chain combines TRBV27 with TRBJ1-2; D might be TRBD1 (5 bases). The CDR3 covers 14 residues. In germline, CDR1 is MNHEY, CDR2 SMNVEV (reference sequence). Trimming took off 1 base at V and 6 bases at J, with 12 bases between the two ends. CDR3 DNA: TGTGCCAGCAGTTTATACGCAGGGTTTGATGGCTACACCTTC. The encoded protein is CASSLYAGFDGYTF.

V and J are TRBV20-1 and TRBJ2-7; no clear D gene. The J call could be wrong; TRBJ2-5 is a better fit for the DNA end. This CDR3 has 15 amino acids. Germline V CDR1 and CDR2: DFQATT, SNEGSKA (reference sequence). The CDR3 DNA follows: TGCAGTGCTATATTGCCAAGGCTACAAGGGGAGACCCAGTACTTC. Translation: CSAILPRLQGETQYF.

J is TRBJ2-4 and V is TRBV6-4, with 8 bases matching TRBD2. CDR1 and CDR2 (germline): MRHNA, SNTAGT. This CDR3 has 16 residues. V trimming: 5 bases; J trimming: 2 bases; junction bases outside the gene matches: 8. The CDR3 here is CASSSGGGRTKNIQYF. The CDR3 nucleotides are TGTGCCAGCAGTTCGGGAGGCGGGAGGACCAAAAACATTCAGTACTTC.

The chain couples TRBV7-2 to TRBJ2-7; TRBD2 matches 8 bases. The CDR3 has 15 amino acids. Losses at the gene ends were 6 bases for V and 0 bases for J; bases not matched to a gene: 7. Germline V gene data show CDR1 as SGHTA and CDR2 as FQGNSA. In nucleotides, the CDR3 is TGTGCCAGCAGTTACGGGGGGGGAGGCTCCTACGAGCAGTACTTC. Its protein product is CASSYGGGGSYEQYF.

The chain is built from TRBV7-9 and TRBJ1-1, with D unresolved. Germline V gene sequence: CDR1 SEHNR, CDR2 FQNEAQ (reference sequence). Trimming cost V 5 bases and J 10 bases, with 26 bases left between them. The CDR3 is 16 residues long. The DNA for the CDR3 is TGTGCCAGCAGCCTAGTCGTTTTGGTGGGAAATGGAGTAGCTTTCTTT. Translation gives CASSLVVLVGNGVAFF.

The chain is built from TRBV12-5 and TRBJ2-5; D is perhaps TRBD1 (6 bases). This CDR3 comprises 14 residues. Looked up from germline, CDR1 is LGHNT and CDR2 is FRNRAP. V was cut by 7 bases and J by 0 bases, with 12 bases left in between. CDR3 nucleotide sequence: TGTGCTAGTGCTCCGGCAGGGGACCAAGAGACCCAGTACTTC. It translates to CASAPAGDQETQYF.

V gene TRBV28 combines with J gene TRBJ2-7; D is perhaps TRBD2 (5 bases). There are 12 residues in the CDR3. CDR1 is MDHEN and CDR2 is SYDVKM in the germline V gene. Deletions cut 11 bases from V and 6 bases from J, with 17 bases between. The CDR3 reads CACSFRGAEQYF. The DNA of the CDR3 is TGTGCCTGCTCCTTTCGGGGTGCCGAGCAGTACTTC.

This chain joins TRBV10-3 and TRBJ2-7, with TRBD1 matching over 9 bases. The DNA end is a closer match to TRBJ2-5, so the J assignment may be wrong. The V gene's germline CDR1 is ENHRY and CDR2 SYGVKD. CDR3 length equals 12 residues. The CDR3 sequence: CAITDRGKTQYF. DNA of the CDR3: TGTGCCATCACGGACAGGGGAAAGACCCAGTACTTC.

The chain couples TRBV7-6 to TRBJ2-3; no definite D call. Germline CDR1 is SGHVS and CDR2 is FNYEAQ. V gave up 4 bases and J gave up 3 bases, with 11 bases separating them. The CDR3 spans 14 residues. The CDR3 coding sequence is TGTGCCAGCAGCTCTACGGACGTAACAGATACGCAGTATTTT. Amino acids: CASSSTDVTDTQYF. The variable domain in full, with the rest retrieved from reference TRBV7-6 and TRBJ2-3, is GAGVSQSPRYKVTKRGQDVALRCDPISGHVSLYWYRQALGQGPEFLTYFNYEAQQDKSGLPNDRFSAERPEGSISTLTIQRTEQRDSAMYRCASSSTDVTDTQYFGPGTRLTVL.

Written as DNA, the CDR3 is TGTGCCAGCAGTTTAGTGGGACAGAAAAAAGAGACCCAGTACTTC. Protein: CASSLVGQKKETQYF. The rearrangement joins TRBV12-3 or TRBV12-4 to TRBJ2-5; 7 nucleotides agree with TRBD1. The CDR3 covers 15 residues. With V trimmed by 1 base and J by 3 bases, 5 bases remained unmatched.

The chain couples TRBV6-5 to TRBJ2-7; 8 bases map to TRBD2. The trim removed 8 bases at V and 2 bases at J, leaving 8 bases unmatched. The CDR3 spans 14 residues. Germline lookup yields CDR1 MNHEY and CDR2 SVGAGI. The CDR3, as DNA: TGTGCCAGCCGGACCGAGCGGGGGACCTACGAGCAGTACTTC. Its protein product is CASRTERGTYEQYF.

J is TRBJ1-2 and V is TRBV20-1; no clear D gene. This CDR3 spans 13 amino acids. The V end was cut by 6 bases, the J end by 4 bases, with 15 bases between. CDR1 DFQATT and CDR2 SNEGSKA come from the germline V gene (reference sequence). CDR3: CSAPMDGGYGYTF. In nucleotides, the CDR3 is TGCAGTGCGCCTATGGACGGCGGCTATGGCTACACCTTC.

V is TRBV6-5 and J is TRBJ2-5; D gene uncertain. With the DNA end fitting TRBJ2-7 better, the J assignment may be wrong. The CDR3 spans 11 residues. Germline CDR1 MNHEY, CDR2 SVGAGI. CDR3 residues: CASSAAAEQYF. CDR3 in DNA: TGTGCCAGCAGCGCGGCGGCCGAGCAGTACTTC.

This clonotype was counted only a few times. CDR3 sequence (DNA): TGTGCTAGTGGTGTGGGAGCTTCCGGGGAGCTGTTTTTT. This gives the protein CASGVGASGELFF. The chain links TRBV12-5 to TRBJ2-2; D may be TRBD2 (5 bases). Germline CDR1 is LGHNT and CDR2 is FRNRAP. The length of the CDR3 is 13 residues. V lost 5 bases to trimming and J lost 6 bases, with 10 bases between them.

The CDR3 nucleotides read TGCAGCGCAGACGACGGTGGCTCTGGAAACACCATATATTTT. Translated, it gives CSADDGGSGNTIYF. The V gene is TRBV29-1, the J gene TRBJ1-3, with D unresolved. The CDR3 extends over 14 amino acids. V lost 7 bases to trimming and J lost 0 bases, with 13 bases between them. Germline-derived CDR1 and CDR2 are SQVTM and ANQGSEA.

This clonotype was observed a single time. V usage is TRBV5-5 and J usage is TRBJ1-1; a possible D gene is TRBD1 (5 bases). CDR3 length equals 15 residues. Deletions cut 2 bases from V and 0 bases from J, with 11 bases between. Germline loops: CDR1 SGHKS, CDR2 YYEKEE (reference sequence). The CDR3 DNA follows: TGTGCCAGCAGCTTCGAGGGGCTAATGAACACTGAAGCTTTCTTT. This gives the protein CASSFEGLMNTEAFF.

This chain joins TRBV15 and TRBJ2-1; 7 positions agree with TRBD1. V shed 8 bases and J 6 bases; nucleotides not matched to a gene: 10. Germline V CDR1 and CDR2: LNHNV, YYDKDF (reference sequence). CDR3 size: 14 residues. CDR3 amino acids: CATSETGQVNEQFF. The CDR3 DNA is TGTGCCACCTCGGAGACCGGACAGGTCAATGAGCAGTTCTTC.

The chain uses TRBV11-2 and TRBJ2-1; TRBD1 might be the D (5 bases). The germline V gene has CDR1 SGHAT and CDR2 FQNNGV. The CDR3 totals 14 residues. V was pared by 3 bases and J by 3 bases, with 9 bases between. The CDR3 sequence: CASSFHQGYNEQFF. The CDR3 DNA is TGTGCCAGCAGCTTTCATCAGGGCTACAATGAGCAGTTCTTC. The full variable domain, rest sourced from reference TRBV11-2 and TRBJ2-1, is EAGVAQSPRYKIIEKRQSVAFWCNPISGHATLYWYQQILGQGPKLLIQFQNNGVVDDSQLPKDRFSAERLKGVDSTLKIQPAKLEDSAVYLCASSFHQGYNEQFFGPGTRLTVL.